This T cell receptor beta chain came from a study of blood T cells in healthy people across ages. The study's findings and limits: Across the age range, TCR beta diversity per million T cells fell in a roughly linear way. Donor CMV status was unknown, possibly confounding expanded clonotype changes.

This clonotype has more than one count but fewer than ten. Its target is unknown. Combining a sample-barcoded 5' primer with a J-beta primer mix, a second PCR ran for 7 to 11 cycles. One entry per CDR3 protein results from TCRdb running MiXCR on the 5' RACE reads. This table holds over a million distinct CDR3 sequences, less than 45% found once. The TCR sequence derives from a young woman in good health. Input material: blood.

CDR3 protein: CSCDGYNEQFF. CDR3 DNA: TGCAGTTGTGACGGATACAATGAGCAGTTCTTC. This rearrangement joins TRBV20-1 to TRBJ2-1; D is unresolved. The length of the CDR3 is 11 residues. The V gene's germline CDR1 is DFQATT and CDR2 SNEGSKA (reference sequence). V gave up 8 bases and J gave up 4 bases, with 9 bases separating them.